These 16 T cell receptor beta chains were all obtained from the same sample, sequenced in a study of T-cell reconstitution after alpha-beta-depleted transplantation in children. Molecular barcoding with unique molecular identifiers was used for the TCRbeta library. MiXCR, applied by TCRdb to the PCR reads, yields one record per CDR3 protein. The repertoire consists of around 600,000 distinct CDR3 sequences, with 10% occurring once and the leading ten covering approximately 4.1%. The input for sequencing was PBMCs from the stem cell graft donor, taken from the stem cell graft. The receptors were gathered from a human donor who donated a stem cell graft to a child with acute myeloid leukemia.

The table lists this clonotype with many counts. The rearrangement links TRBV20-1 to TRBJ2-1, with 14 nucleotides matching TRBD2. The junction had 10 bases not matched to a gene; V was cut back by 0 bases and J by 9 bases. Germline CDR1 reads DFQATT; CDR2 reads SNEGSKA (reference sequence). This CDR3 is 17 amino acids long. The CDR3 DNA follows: TGCAGTGCTAGAGAGAGACTAGGGACTAGCGGGAGTCTTGAGCAGTTCTTC. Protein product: CSARERLGTSGSLEQFF.

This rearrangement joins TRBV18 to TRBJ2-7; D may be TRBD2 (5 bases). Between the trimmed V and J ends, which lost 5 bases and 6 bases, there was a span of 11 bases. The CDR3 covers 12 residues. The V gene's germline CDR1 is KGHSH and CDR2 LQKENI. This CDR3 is CASSSSTSEQYF. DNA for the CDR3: TGTGCCAGCTCATCCTCCACTAGCGAGCAGTACTTC.

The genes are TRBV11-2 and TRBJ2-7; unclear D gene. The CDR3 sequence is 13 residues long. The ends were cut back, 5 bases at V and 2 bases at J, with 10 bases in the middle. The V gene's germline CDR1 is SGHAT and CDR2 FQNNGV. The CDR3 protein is CASSGSKPYEQYF. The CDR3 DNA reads TGTGCCAGCAGCGGATCGAAGCCCTACGAGCAGTACTTC.

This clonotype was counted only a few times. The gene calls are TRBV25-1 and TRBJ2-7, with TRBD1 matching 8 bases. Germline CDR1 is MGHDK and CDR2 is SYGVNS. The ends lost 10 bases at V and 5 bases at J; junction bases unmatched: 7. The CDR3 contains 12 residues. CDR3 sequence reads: CATDRGVDEQYF. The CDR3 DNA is TGTGCCACCGACAGGGGTGTCGACGAGCAGTACTTC.

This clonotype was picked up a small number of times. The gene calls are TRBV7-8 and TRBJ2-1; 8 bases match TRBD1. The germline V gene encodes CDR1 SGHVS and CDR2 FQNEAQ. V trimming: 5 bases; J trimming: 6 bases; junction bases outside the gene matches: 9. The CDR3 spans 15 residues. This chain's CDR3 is CASSSKGQGGNEQFF. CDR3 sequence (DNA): TGTGCCAGCAGCAGCAAAGGACAGGGCGGCAATGAGCAGTTCTTC.

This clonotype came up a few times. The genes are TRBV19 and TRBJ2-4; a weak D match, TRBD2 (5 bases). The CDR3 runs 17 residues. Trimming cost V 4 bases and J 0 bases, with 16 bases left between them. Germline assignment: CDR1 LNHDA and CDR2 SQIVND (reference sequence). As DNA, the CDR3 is TGTGCCAGTAGTACCCTAGAGGGCGGATTAGCCAAAAACATTCAGTACTTC. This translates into CASSTLEGGLAKNIQYF.

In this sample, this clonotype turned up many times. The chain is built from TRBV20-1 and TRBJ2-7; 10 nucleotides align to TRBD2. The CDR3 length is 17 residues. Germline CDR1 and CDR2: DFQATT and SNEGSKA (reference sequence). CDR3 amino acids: CSTDPPGLATRRYEQYF. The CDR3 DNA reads TGCAGCACTGATCCCCCGGGACTAGCGACACGGAGATACGAGCAGTACTTC.

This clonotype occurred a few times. CDR3 protein: CASSNTGTYGYTF. CDR3 nucleotides: TGCGCCAGCAGCAATACCGGGACCTATGGCTACACCTTC. This sequence joins TRBV5-1 and TRBJ1-2; weak D call: TRBD1 (5 bases). Trimming took 4 bases from V and 4 from J, leaving 11 bases between them. Germline-derived CDR1 and CDR2 are SGHRS and YFSETQ. The CDR3 loop spans 13 amino acids.

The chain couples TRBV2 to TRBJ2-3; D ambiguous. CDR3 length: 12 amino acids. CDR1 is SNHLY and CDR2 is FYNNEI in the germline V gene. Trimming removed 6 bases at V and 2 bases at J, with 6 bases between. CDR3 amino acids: CASRFFTDTQYF. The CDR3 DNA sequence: TGTGCCAGCAGGTTTTTCACAGATACGCAGTATTTT.

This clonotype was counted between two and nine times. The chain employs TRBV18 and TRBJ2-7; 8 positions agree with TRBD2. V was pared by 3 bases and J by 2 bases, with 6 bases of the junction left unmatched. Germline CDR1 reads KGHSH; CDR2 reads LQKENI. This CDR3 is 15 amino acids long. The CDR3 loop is CASSPFERGTYEQYF. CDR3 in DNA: TGTGCCAGCTCACCTTTCGAGCGGGGGACCTACGAGCAGTACTTC.

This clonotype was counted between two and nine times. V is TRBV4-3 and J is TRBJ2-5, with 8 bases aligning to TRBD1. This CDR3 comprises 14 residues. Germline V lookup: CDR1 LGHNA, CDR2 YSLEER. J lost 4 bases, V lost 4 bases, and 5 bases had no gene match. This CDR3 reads CASSLQGARETQYF. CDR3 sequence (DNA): TGCGCCAGCAGCCTTCAGGGGGCTAGAGAGACCCAGTACTTC.

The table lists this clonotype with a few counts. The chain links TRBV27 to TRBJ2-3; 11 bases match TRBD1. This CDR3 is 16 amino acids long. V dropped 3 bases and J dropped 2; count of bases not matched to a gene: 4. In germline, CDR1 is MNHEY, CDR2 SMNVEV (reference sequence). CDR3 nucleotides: TGTGCCAGCAGTTTCCGGGACAGGGGGTACACAGATACGCAGTATTTT. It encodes CASSFRDRGYTDTQYF.

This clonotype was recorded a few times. The CDR3 reads CASSSRTSGRIYEQYF. The CDR3 bases are TGCGCCAGCAGCTCGAGGACTAGCGGGAGGATCTACGAGCAGTACTTC. V usage is TRBV5-1 and J usage is TRBJ2-7; TRBD2 agrees at 14 bases. The V and J ends lost 3 bases and 3 bases, in that order; junction bases with no gene match: 5. The CDR3 totals 16 residues. CDR1 and CDR2 from the germline V gene are SGHRS and YFSETQ.

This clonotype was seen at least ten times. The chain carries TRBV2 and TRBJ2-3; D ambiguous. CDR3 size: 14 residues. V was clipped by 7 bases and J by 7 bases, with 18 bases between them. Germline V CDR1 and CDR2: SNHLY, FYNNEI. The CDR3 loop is CASKASAQINTQYF. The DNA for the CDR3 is TGTGCCAGCAAGGCTAGTGCGCAGATTAATACGCAGTATTTT.

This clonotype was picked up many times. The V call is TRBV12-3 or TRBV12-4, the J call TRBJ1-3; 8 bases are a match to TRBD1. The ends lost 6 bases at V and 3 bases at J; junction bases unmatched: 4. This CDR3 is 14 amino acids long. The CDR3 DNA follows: TGTGCCAGCAGAGGACAGGGCCTTGGAAACACCATATATTTT. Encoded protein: CASRGQGLGNTIYF.

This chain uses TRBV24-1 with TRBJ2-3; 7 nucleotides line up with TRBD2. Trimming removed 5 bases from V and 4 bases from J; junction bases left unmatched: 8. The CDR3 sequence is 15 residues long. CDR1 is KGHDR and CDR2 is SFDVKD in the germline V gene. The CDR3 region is CATSVSGTRPDTQYF. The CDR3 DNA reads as TGTGCCACCAGTGTGAGCGGGACTCGGCCAGATACGCAGTATTTT.